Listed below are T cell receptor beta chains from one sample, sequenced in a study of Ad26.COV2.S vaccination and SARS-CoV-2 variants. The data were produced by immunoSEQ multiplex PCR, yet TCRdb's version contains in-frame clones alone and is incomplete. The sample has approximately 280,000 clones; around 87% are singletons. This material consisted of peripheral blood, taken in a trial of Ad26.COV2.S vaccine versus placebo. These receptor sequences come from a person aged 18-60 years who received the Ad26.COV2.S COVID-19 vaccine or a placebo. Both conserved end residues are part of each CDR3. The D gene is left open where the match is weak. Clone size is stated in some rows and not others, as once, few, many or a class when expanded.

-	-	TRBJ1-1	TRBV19	CASSDKGDLNTEAFF	TGTGCCAGTAGTGATAAAGGGGACCTCAACACTGAAGCTTTCTTT
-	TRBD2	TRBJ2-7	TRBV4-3	CASSHLGRGEPYEQYF	TGCGCCAGCAGCCACCTCGGGAGGGGGGAACCCTACGAGCAGTACTTC
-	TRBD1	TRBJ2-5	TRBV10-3	CAIRDREGETQYF	TGTGCCATCCGGGACAGGGAGGGGGAGACCCAGTACTTC
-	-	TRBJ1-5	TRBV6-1	CASSEVGSNQPQHF	TGTGCCAGCAGTGAAGTTGGTAGCAATCAGCCCCAGCATTTT
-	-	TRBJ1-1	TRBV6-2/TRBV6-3	CASSYISRNTEAFF	TGTGCCAGCAGTTATATTTCACGGAACACTGAAGCTTTCTTT
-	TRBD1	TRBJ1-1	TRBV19	CASRRDRGRLGTEAFF	TGTGCCAGTAGGCGAGACAGGGGGCGATTGGGCACTGAAGCTTTCTTT
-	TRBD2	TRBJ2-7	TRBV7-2	CASSSLTSGSSYEQYF	TGTGCCAGCAGCTCCTTGACTAGCGGGAGCTCCTACGAGCAGTACTTC
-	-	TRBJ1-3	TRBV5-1	CASSLGYLRGVSGNTIYF	TGCGCCAGCAGCTTGGGATACTTAAGGGGAGTTTCTGGAAACACCATATATTTT
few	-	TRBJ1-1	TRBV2	CASNRALNTEAFF	TGTGCCAGCAACAGGGCATTAAACACTGAAGCTTTCTTT
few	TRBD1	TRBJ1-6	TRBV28	CASSVQGAGNSPLHF	TGTGCCAGCAGTGTTCAGGGGGCGGGTAATTCACCCCTCCACTTT
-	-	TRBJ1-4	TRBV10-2	CASSDQGWYNEKLFF	TGCGCCAGCAGTGATCAGGGCTGGTATAATGAAAAACTGTTTTTT
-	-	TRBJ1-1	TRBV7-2	CASSPPARGRNTEAFF	TGTGCCAGCAGCCCCCCCGCACGGGGCAGGAACACTGAAGCTTTCTTT
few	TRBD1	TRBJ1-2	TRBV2	CASSVTQQGRGYTF	TGTGCCAGCAGTGTAACCCAACAGGGGAGAGGCTACACCTTC
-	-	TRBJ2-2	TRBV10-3	CAISEWGAGNTGELFF	TGTGCCATCAGTGAGTGGGGGGCCGGGAACACCGGGGAGCTGTTTTTT
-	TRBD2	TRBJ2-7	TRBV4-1	CASSPFPLAGGSYEQYF	TGCGCCAGCAGCCCATTTCCACTAGCGGGGGGCTCCTACGAGCAGTACTTC
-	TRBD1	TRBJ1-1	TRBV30	CAWSYTGTGAEGTEAFF	TGTGCCTGGAGTTACACCGGGACAGGGGCCGAGGGGACTGAAGCTTTCTTT
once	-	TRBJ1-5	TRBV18	CASSPSGNSNQPQHF	TGTGCCAGCTCGCCGTCCGGGAATAGCAATCAGCCCCAGCATTTT
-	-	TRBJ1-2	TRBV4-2	CASSQEGSTALNGYTF	TGTGCCAGCAGCCAAGAGGGGTCTACGGCACTTAATGGCTACACCTTC
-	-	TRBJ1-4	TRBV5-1	CASSLGRLEKLFF	TGCGCCAGCAGCTTGGGACGTCTCGAAAAACTGTTTTTT
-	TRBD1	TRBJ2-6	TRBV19	CASINSGTGIAGANVLTF	TGTGCCAGTATCAATTCCGGGACAGGGATTGCTGGGGCCAACGTCCTGACTTTC
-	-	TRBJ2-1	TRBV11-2	CASRGGLSSYNEQFF	TGTGCCAGCAGGGGTGGACTAAGCTCCTACAATGAGCAGTTCTTC
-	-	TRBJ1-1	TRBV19	CASSVSEGRGQAFF	TGTGCCAGTAGTGTTTCTGAAGGGCGAGGGCAAGCTTTCTTT
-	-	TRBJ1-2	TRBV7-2	CASSLSAGANYGYTF	TGTGCCAGCAGCTTAAGCGCCGGAGCTAACTATGGCTACACCTTC
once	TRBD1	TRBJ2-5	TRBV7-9	CASSLGGQPQETQYF	TGTGCCAGCAGCTTAGGGGGACAGCCACAAGAGACCCAGTACTTC
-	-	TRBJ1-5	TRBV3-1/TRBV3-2	CASSQGSGVSQPQHF	TGTGCCAGCAGCCAAGGTTCGGGGGTCAGTCAGCCCCAGCATTTT
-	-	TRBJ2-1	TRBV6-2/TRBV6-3	CASSWYRVEDEQFF	TGTGCCAGCAGTTGGTACAGGGTAGAGGATGAGCAGTTCTTC
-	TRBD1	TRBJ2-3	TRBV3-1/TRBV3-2	CASRRQGRTDTQYF	TGTGCCAGCAGACGACAGGGGAGGACAGATACGCAGTATTTT
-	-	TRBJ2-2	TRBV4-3	CASSQEGSPGGPNPTGELFF	TGCGCCAGCAGCCAAGAAGGGTCCCCGGGGGGCCCTAATCCCACCGGGGAGCTGTTTTTT
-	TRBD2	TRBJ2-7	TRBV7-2	CASSLGSTSGYEQYF	TGTGCCAGCAGCTTAGGGTCAACTAGCGGCTACGAGCAGTACTTC
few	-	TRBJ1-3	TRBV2	CASSEEVFSGNTIYF	TGTGCCAGCAGTGAGGAGGTCTTCTCTGGAAACACCATATATTTT
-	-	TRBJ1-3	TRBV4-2	CASSQDGPKGSGNTIYF	TGTGCCAGCAGCCAAGATGGACCCAAGGGCTCTGGAAACACCATATATTTT
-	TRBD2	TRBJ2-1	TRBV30	CAWRNSGGAEQFF	TGTGCCTGGAGGAATAGCGGGGGGGCTGAGCAGTTCTTC
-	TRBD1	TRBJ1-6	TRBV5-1	CASRTGRNSPLHF	TGCGCCAGCAGGACAGGGAGGAATTCACCCCTCCACTTT